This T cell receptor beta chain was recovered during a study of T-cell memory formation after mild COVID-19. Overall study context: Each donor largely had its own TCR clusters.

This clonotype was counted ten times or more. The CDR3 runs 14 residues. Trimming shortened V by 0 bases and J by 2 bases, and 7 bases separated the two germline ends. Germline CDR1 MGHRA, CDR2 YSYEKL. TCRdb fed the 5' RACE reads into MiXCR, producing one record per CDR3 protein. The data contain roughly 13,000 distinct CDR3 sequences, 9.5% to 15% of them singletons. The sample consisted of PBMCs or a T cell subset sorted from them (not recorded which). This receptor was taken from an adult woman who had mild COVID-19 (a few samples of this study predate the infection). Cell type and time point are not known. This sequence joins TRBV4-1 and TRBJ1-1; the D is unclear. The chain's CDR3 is CASSQEARNTEAFF. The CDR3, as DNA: TGCGCCAGCAGCCAAGAGGCCAGAAACACTGAAGCTTTCTTT.